This T cell receptor beta chain was identified in a study of blood T cell repertoires in COVID-19 (TCRdb year 2020). General notes on the study: Samples from collaborators originated in the United States, Italy and Spain and spanned both the acute and convalescent phases of COVID-19. The repertoires were made available in a free public database intended to serve as a resource for research on the immune response to SARS-CoV-2. The prospective study material was composed of cDNA or gDNA derived from T cells, B-cell-depleted T cells, or PBMCs. The sample metadata nearly always contained a de-identified subject ID, COVID-19 status, age in years and sex. Where available, HLA class I and class II types were obtained from metadata supplied by the sample provider rather than from assay-based typing. The dataset comprised deeply sampled blood TCRbeta repertoires from subjects exposed to, actively infected with, or recovered from COVID-19. The samples were drawn from two sources: the first 160 participants of the ongoing ImmuneRACE study, and over 950 subjects contributed by 6 global collaborators.

TCRbeta CDR3 regions were amplified from genomic DNA by means of the immunoSEQ Assay, a bias-controlled multiplex PCR. In the authors' own workflow: Nucleated cell counts per sample were estimated from amplification of reference gene primers within the assay. To quantify the absolute abundance of each unique TCRbeta CDR3 rearrangement, sequence reads were collapsed and filtered. For each sample, productive Simpson clonality was calculated by taking the square root of Simpson's diversity index across productive rearrangements. Sourced from immuneACCESS, this table was stored by TCRdb with only in-frame sequences that have V and J called. A share of the clones is absent; for the studies checked, an unresolved V gene accounts for under half, and the remainder has no known explanation. That table supplies the V and J calls and clone size; D and trimming were determined from the DNA. The sample has under 150,000 clones on record, 79% of them singletons. 3% to 4.5% of the sample comes from the top ten.

Study-wide conclusions, independent of this receptor: The quantity of clinical and demographic metadata differed by source and by participant and was supplied without curation.

Points on this clone: The antigen it binds to is not known. Base qualities were left out, and no much larger clone turns up one base away.

The collaborating institutions used their own protocols to collect whole blood in K2EDTA tubes. For TCRbeta analysis, collaborators shipped samples in one of three forms: frozen whole blood, isolated PBMCs, or DNA extracted from either of those sample types. Including cysteine and phenylalanine, the CDR3 has 14 amino acids. The read is trimmed to its CDR3 DNA, 42 bases read in frame from base 1. The germline V gene (reference sequence) provides CDR1 GTSNPN and CDR2 SVGIG. The specimen was peripheral blood. The rearranged chain carries TRBV30 and TRBJ2-5; matching of 7 bases hints at TRBD2 as the D gene. This clonotype originated in a woman older than 75 with acute or convalescent COVID-19. The CDR3 reads CASARGAIQETQYF. At the DNA level, the sequence is TGTGCTTCCGCACGGGGGGCGATCCAAGAGACCCAGTACTTC.